This TCR beta chain is drawn from a study of spatial heterogeneity in lung cancer. The wider study: Sequencing consistently turned up more beta-chain sequences than alpha-chain sequences.

Points on this clonotype: Its antigen is still unknown.

The time point: sample taken at primary tumor resection. Samples were donated by 72 untreated early-stage non-small cell lung cancer patients. Whole RNA was taken from tumor, nontumor lung or frozen PBMC; it was then sequenced unsorted. Study-wide results and caveats: Mutation tallies in tumors tracked expanded intratumoral alpha and beta TCR counts.

V was clipped by 6 bases and J by 0 bases, with 12 bases between them. The CDR3 loop spans 15 amino acids. In TCRdb, the 5' RACE reads were re-called with MiXCR into one record per CDR3 protein. Of 12,000 to 15,000 distinct CDR3 sequences in the sample, roughly 7.3% were seen once. This sample comprised lung tumor tissue, obtained at surgery. This receptor was obtained from a male donor with early-stage non-small cell lung cancer. The gene calls are TRBV12-3 or TRBV12-4 and TRBJ2-1, with unresolved D. CDR3 in amino acids: CASSPARVSYNEQFF. For the CDR3, the DNA is TGTGCCAGCAGCCCCGCGAGAGTCTCCTACAATGAGCAGTTCTTC.